A single T cell receptor beta chain is shown here with its context. This clonotype was detected ten times or more. No cognate antigen has been identified for it. No much larger clone exists at a distance of one base, and base qualities are not known. Taken from cysteine to phenylalanine, the CDR3 has 17 residues. Left in the record is the CDR3 DNA by itself, 51 bases read in frame from the first base. Per the germline V gene, MNHEY is the CDR1 and SVGAGI is the CDR2. Here V drops 2 bases and J drops 2 bases, and the junction holds 8 bases not matched to any gene. This sample is drawn from a study of T cell repertoires in cytomegalovirus infection (dated by TCRdb to about 2019). At the level of the whole study: Donor HLA type was relevant to the analysis, because carriage of CMV infection together with the matching HLA type was indicated by public TCR beta signatures. Points the paper makes about the study in general: In both this cohort and an independent roughly 400-donor cohort, the cumulative frequency of public TCR beta family members distinguished carriers of CMV infection plus the relevant HLA type. The ex vivo response was dominated by HLA-C-restricted CMV-specific TCR beta clonotypes, which also provided the single most frequent clonotype in two of eight donors.

Sequencing instrument: Illumina HiSeq 1500. Starting from the raw public reads, TCRdb applied fastp trimming at Q25, assembled clones with MiXCR and retained in-frame beta chains. Merged by CDR3 protein, the rows form single entries marked with the most common genes and DNA. Counted in this sample were approximately 490,000 distinct CDR3 sequences; about 11% of them appeared once. Roughly 10% of the sample is held by the ten biggest clonotypes. The chain couples TRBV6-5 to TRBJ2-2, with 7 middle bases fitting TRBD1. This TCR came from a human donor in good health (CMV status not recorded). Some clones in this sample may be carry-over from other donors' samples. The sample was PBMCs. The CDR3 region has the sequence CASSYNGRGGNTGELFF. The DNA is TGTGCCAGCAGTTACAACGGAAGAGGGGGCAACACCGGGGAGCTGTTTTTT.